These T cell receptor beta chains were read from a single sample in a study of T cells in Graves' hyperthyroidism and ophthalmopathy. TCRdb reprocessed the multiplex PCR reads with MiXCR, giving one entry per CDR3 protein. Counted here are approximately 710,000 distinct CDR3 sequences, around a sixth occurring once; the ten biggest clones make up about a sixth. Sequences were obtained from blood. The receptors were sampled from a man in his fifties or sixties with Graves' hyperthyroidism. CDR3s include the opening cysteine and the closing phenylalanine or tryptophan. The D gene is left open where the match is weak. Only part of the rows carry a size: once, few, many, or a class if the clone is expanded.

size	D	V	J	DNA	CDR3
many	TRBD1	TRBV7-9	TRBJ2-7	TGTGCCAGCAGCATCCACTTGGGACAGGCGTCCTACGAGCAGTACTTC	CASSIHLGQASYEQYF
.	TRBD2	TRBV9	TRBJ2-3	TGTGCCAGCAGCGTAGTCCCTAGCGGGACAGCAGATACGCAGTATTTT	CASSVVPSGTADTQYF
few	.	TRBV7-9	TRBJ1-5	TGTGCCAGCAGCTTAGAGGGTGGGCATAGCAATCAGCCCCAGCATTTT	CASSLEGGHSNQPQHF
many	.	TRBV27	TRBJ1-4	TGTGCCAGCAGAAGACAGACCGACCTTAATGAAAAACTGTTTTTT	CASRRQTDLNEKLFF
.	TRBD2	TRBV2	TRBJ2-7	TGTGCCAGCAGTGATTATTCCGCGGGAGGCCAGGGCTACGAGCAGTACTTC	CASSDYSAGGQGYEQYF
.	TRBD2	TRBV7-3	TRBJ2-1	TGTGCCAGCAGCTTACAAACTAGCGGCGACAATGAGCAGTTCTTC	CASSLQTSGDNEQFF
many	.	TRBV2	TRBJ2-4	TGTGCCAGCAGTGAAGCGAGGGCCGACATTCAGTACTTC	CASSEARADIQYF
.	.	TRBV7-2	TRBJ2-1	TGTGCCAGCAGCTCAAGTGGGGGGAGAGGGCGATACAATGAGCAGTTCTTC	CASSSSGGRGRYNEQFF
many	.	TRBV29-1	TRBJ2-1	TGCAGCGCACTAGGGTCCTCCTACAATGAGCAGTTCTTC	CSALGSSYNEQFF
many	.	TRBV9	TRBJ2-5	TGTGCCAGCAGCTTCAGACAGGAAGAGACCCAGTACTTC	CASSFRQEETQYF
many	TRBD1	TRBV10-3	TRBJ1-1	TGTGCCATCAGTAGACAGGGGATGAACACTGAAGCTTTCTTT	CAISRQGMNTEAFF
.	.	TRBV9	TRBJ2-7	TGTGCCAGCAGCGTAGGCGGCAGGAACGAGGACGAGCAGTACTTC	CASSVGGRNEDEQYF
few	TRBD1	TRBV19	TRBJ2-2	TGTGCCAGTACCGTCCGGGACAGGGGCACCGGGGAGCTGTTTTTT	CASTVRDRGTGELFF